The entry below gives a single T cell receptor beta chain sequence along with its context. What this receptor recognizes is not known. No much larger clone exists at a distance of one base, and base qualities are not known. The donors were roughly 39 Caucasian individuals from Russia, aged about 6 to 95 years, who were systemically healthy. Each donor gave 8 to 10 milliliters of peripheral blood, collected into EDTA-treated Vacutainer tubes. Ficoll-Paque density-gradient centrifugation was used to isolate PBMCs, with at least 6 million obtained per sample. Trizol reagent was used to extract total RNA from the PBMCs, yielding at least 5 micrograms per sample. Naive CD45RAhigh/CD27high T cell percentages were measured by flow cytometry on a PBMC aliquot from every donor. The sample belongs to a study of blood T cells in healthy people across ages (dated by TCRdb to the mid-2010s). Context from the whole study: In model experiments, roughly one uniquely barcoded TCR beta cDNA molecule per two T cells was captured by template switching. Age-related changes in TCR beta repertoire diversity were measured in the study by deep sequencing normalized with unique cDNA molecular identifiers. Donors were grouped into four age groups: young (average roughly 17 years), middle-aged (over 35), aged (around 60) and long-lived (around 80). To avoid experimental bias, donors of different ages were distributed randomly across sequencing lanes. The study analyzed two additional independent replicas of 1 million unique cDNA reads from the same blood draw for two donors, one aged 18 to 29 and one aged 80 or older. General study outcomes and caveats: As age increased, observed TCR beta diversity per million T cells dropped in a roughly linear way, and a significant reduction was already evident by age 40. Observed TCR beta diversity correlated strongly with the percentage of naive T cells measured by flow cytometry. Compared with the aged group, the long-lived group had more naive CD4+ T cells, fewer expanded clones and increased TCR diversity, suggesting age selection. Because donor CMV infection status was unknown, age-related changes in expanded clonotypes were potentially confounded. Total diversity estimates from one million sequenced T cells were considered lower bounds and underestimates. Conclusive comparison of naive and antigen-experienced compartments was prevented by the profiling of bulk unsorted PBMCs.

Library method: 5' RACE. The run used an Illumina HiSeq 2500. The second PCR ran for roughly 7 to 11 cycles and used a J-beta primer mix along with a sample-barcoded 5' primer. A unique molecular identifier was introduced onto each TCR beta cDNA molecule by a template-switch 5' adaptor carrying 12 random nucleotides. At least 2.5 million CDR3-containing paired-end reads were obtained from each sample. First-strand cDNA synthesis was performed from all RNA using the Mint cDNA synthesis kit, with priming by a TRBC-specific oligonucleotide. Following uracil-DNA glycosylase treatment, all cDNA underwent a first 18-cycle PCR with the universal primers M1SS and BC2_uni_R. The authors' pipeline ran thus. Each sample was normalized by randomly selecting 1 million high-quality reads, each carrying a distinct molecular identifier. Instead of being binned into consensus sequences, reads that shared molecular identifiers were thrown out. MiTCR, run with a Q25 quality threshold and the strictest error-elimination algorithm, handled CDR3 identification, clonotype clustering and error correction. Lower-bound total TCR beta diversity was estimated with a nonparametric unseen species model using Euler transformation. The public reads were quality trimmed at Q25 with fastp and then assembled into clones with MiXCR by TCRdb, keeping productive beta chains. One record per CDR3 amino acid sequence lists the most common genes and DNA. The V and J calls here are based on TCRdb, not the publication. In all, the sample holds roughly 800,000 distinct CDR3 sequences, and roughly 50% of those were seen once. In total, the top ten clones hold roughly 40% of the sample.

Sequences DFQATT (CDR1) and SNEGSKA (CDR2) are obtained from the germline V gene (reference sequence). The CDR3 runs 12 residues from the cysteine to the phenylalanine. The read is trimmed to its CDR3 DNA, 36 bases read in frame from base 1. The origin of this receptor is a man at least 80 years old in good health. The chain was built from TRBV20-1 and TRBJ2-5, with the D call perhaps TRBD1 or TRBD2, each one matching 6 bases. The closer fit of TRBJ2-7 to the DNA end suggests the J call may be wrong. The sequenced material came from blood. The CDR3 region: CTPGDSTYEQYF. In nucleotides, the sequence is TGCACTCCAGGGGACTCGACCTACGAGCAGTACTTC.